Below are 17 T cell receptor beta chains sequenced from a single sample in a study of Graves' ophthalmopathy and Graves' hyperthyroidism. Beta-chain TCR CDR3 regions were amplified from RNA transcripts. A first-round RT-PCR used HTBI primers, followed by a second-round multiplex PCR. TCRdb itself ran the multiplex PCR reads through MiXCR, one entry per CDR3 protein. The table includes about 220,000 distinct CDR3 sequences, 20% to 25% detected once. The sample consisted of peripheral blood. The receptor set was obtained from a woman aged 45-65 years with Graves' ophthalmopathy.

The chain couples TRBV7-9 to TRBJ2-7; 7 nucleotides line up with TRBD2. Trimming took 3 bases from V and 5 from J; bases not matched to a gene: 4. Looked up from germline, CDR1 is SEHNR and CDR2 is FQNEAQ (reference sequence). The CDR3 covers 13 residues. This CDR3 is CASSFGGGNEQYF. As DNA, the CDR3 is TGTGCCAGCAGCTTTGGGGGGGGGAACGAGCAGTACTTC.

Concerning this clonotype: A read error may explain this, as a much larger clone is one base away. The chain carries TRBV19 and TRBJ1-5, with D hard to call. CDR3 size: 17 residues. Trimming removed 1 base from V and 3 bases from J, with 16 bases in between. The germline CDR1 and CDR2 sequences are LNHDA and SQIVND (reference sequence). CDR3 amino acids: CASSIGRGGGINQPQHF. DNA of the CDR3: TGTGCCAGTAGTATAGGGAGAGGAGGAGGTATCAATCAGCCCCAGCATTTT.

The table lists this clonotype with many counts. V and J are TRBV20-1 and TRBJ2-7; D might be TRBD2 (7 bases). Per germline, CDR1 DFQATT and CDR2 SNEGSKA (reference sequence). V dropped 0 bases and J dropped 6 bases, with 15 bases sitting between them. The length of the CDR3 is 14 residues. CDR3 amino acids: CSARDGGRGGEQYF. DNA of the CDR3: TGCAGTGCTAGAGATGGCGGTAGGGGGGGCGAGCAGTACTTC.

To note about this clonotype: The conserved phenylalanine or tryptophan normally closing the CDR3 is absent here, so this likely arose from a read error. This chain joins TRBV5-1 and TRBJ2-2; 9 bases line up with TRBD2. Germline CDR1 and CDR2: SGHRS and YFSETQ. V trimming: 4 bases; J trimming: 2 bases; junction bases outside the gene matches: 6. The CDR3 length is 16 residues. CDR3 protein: CASSLNSGRNTGELFS. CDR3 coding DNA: TGCGCCAGCAGCCTGAATAGCGGGAGAAACACCGGGGAGCTGTTTTCT.

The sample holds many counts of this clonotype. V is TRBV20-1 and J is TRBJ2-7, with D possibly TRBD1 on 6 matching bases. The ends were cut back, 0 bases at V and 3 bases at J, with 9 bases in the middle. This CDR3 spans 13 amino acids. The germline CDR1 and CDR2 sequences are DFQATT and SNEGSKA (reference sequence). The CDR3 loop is CSARDGRGYEQYF. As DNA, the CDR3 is TGCAGTGCTAGAGATGGCAGGGGCTACGAGCAGTACTTC.

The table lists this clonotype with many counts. CDR3 loop: CASSSAARGAFF. As DNA, the CDR3 is TGTGCCAGCAGTTCCGCGGCTCGGGGAGCTTTCTTT. This rearrangement joins TRBV27 to TRBJ1-1; no firm D call. This CDR3 comprises 12 residues. Germline lookup yields CDR1 MNHEY and CDR2 SMNVEV (reference sequence). V lost 4 bases and J 10 bases, leaving 13 bases between the germline ends.

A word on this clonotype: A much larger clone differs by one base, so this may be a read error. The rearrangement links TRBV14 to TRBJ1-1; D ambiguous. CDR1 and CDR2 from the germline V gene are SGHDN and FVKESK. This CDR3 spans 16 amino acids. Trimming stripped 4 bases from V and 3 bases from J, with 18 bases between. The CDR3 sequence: CASSRGSVSLYTEAFF. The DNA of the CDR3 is TGTGCCAGCAGCCGGGGTTCCGTTAGTTTGTACACTGAAGCTTTCTTT.

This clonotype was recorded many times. The CDR3 sequence: CASTDPGTANTEAFF. In DNA form, the CDR3 reads TGTGCCAGTACCGACCCTGGAACAGCGAACACTGAAGCTTTCTTT. V is TRBV19 and J is TRBJ1-1; D not resolved. V dropped 7 bases and J dropped 1 base, with 16 bases sitting between them. Germline CDR1 reads LNHDA; CDR2 reads SQIVND (reference sequence). The CDR3 totals 15 residues.

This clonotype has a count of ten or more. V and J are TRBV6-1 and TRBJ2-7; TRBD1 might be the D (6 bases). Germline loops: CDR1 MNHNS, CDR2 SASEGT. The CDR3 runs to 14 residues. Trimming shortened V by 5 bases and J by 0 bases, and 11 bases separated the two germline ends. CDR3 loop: CASSPGTRSYEQYF. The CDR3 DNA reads TGTGCCAGCAGTCCTGGGACACGCTCCTACGAGCAGTACTTC.

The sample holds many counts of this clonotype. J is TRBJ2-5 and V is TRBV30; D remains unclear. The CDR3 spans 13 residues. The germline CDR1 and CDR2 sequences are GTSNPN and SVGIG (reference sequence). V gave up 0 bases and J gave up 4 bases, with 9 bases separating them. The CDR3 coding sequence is TGTGCCTGGAGTGTACGTCTGCGAGAGACCCAGTACTTC. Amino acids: CAWSVRLRETQYF.

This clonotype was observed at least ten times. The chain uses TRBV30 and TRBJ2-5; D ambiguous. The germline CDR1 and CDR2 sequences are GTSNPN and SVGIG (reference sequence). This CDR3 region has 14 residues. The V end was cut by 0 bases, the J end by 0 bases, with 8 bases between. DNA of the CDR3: TGTGCCTGGAGTGTACCCCAGTACCAAGAGACCCAGTACTTC. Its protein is CAWSVPQYQETQYF. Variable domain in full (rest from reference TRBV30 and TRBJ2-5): SQTIHQWPATLVQPVGSPLSLECTVEGTSNPNLYWYRQAAGRGLQLLFYSVGIGQISSEVPQNLSASRPQDRQFILSSKKLLLSDSGFYLCAWSVPQYQETQYFGPGTRLLVL.

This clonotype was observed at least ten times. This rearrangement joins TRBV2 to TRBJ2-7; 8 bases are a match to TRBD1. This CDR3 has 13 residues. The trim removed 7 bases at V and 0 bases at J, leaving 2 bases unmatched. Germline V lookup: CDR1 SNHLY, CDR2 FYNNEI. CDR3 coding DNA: TGTGCCAGCACGGGACAGGTCTCCTACGAGCAGTACTTC. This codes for CASTGQVSYEQYF.

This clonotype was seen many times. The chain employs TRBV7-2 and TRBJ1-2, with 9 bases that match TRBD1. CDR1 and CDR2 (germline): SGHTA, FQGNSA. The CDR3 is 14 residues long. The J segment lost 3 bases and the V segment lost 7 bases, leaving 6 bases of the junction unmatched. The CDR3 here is CASTRQGVDYGYTF. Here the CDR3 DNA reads TGTGCCAGCACCAGACAGGGGGTCGACTATGGCTACACCTTC.

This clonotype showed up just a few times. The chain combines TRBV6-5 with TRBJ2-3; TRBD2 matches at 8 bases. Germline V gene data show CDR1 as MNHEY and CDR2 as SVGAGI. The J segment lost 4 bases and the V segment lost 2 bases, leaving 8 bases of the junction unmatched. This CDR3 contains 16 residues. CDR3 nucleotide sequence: TGTGCCAGCAGTTACACTAGCGGAACCTCGCCAGATACGCAGTATTTT. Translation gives CASSYTSGTSPDTQYF.

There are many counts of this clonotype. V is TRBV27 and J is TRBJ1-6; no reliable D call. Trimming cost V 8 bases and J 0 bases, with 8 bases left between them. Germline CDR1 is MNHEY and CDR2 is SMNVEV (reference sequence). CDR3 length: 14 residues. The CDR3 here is CASGRGSYNSPLHF. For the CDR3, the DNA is TGTGCCAGCGGTCGCGGCTCCTATAATTCACCCCTCCACTTT.

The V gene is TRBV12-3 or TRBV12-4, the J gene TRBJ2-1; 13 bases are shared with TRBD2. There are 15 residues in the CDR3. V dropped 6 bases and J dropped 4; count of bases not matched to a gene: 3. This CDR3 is CASSQLAGGYNEQFF. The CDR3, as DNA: TGTGCCAGCAGCCAACTAGCGGGAGGGTACAATGAGCAGTTCTTC.

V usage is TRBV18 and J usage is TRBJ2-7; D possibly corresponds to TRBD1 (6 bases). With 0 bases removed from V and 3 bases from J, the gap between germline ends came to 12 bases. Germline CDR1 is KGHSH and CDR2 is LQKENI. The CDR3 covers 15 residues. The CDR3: CASSPPSRGRYEQYF. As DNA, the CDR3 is TGTGCCAGCTCACCACCATCCAGGGGTCGCTACGAGCAGTACTTC. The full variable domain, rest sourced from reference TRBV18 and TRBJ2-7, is NAGVMQNPRHLVRRRGQEARLRCSPMKGHSHVYWYRQLPEEGLKFMVYLQKENIIDESGMPKERFSAEFPKEGPSILRIQQVVRGDSAAYFCASSPPSRGRYEQYFGPGTRLTVT.